These T cell receptor beta chains were read from a single sample in a study of blood T cell repertoires in COVID-19. Libraries were prepared by immunoSEQ multiplex PCR; TCRdb keeps only in-frame clonotypes and omits some of them. The sample shows about 200,000 clones, 85% to 90% of them seen only once. Sample: peripheral blood. The receptors come from a man older than 75 with acute or convalescent COVID-19. The CDR3 runs from the conserved cysteine through the conserved F or W. D genes are given only for firm matches.

TRBV2	TRBJ1-2	TRBD1	14	CASSLPLTGGGYTF
TRBV7-2	TRBJ2-7	TRBD2	14	CASSGTSGSYEQYF
TRBV4-2	TRBJ2-7	-	15	CASSQVTMTGYEQYF
TRBV28	TRBJ1-2	TRBD1	15	CASSPGTGANYGYTF
TRBV11-2	TRBJ1-1	-	14	CASSLGQANTEAFF
TRBV30	TRBJ1-5	-	13	CAWSPRGNQPQHF
TRBV30	TRBJ2-2	-	14	CAWKRQSNTGELFF
TRBV6-5	TRBJ1-1	-	14	CASSYTGPHTEAFF
TRBV11-3	TRBJ1-4	-	15	CASSPAGVLNEKLFF
TRBV2	TRBJ1-5	-	14	CASSPTGIREPQHF
TRBV12-3/TRBV12-4	TRBJ1-4	-	13	CASSEGAGEKLFF